These 12 T cell receptor beta chains share one sample of origin, sequenced in a study of TIL therapy for anti-PD-1-resistant metastatic lung cancer. The sample's time point: pre-treatment sample, taken before nivolumab and TIL therapy. The tumor samples were excised metastases, mostly pleural nodules or supraclavicular lymph nodes. The immunoSEQ assay was v3. Clones were read by immunoSEQ multiplex PCR, and TCRdb kept only the in-frame ones, dropping some. The sample lists fewer than 30,000 clones; under 80% were seen once. The sample here was tumor tissue, taken at baseline. The receptors originated from a woman between 30 and 85 years old with non-small cell lung cancer.

The DNA for the CDR3 is TGCGCCATCCCCCTCACCGCACCTGTTACCAGCTCTGGAAACACCATATATTTT. Protein product: CAIPLTAPVTSSGNTIYF. The chain employs TRBV5-1 and TRBJ1-3; D not certain. The CDR3 totals 18 residues. Germline CDR1 and CDR2: SGHRS and YFSETQ. Deletions cut 9 bases from V and 0 bases from J, with 25 bases between.

This clone has just one count. The chain links TRBV4-1 to TRBJ1-3; possible D gene TRBD1, 5 bases. Germline V gene sequence: CDR1 MGHRA, CDR2 YSYEKL. This CDR3 comprises 15 residues. Trimming left V 1 base short and J 2 bases short, with 9 bases between. The CDR3 loop reads CASSQVGTAGNTIYF. Here the CDR3 DNA reads TGCGCCAGCAGCCAAGTAGGGACGGCTGGAAACACCATATATTTT.

There are a few counts of this clone. The CDR3 bases are TGTGCCAGCAGCTTAGAGGCTAGCGGGAGTCGGTTATACGAGCAGTACTTC. Translating gives CASSLEASGSRLYEQYF. The J gene is TRBJ2-7, the V gene TRBV7-6, with 10 bases aligning to TRBD2. V lost 1 base, J lost 4 bases, and 10 bases stayed unmatched. This CDR3 has 17 residues. Germline V gives CDR1 SGHVS, CDR2 FNYEAQ.

The chain employs TRBV5-4 and TRBJ1-5; 8 bases agree with TRBD1. V was clipped by 5 bases and J by 9 bases; unmatched bases: 4. Germline CDR1 SGHNT, CDR2 YYREEE (reference sequence). The CDR3 loop spans 12 amino acids. The CDR3 nucleotides read TGTGCCAGCAGGGACAGGGAAGGGCCCCAGCATTTT. Its protein product is CASRDREGPQHF.

The chain couples TRBV7-9 to TRBJ2-7; D unresolved. The CDR3 contains 15 residues. V was clipped by 5 bases and J by 4 bases, with 18 bases between them. Germline CDR1 and CDR2: SEHNR and FQNEAQ (reference sequence). The CDR3 reads CASSPPTPTRYEQYF. The DNA of the CDR3 is TGTGCCAGCAGCCCACCGACCCCGACCCGTTACGAGCAGTACTTC.

This clone was recorded only once. This rearrangement joins TRBV6-6 to TRBJ2-7; 10 bases map to TRBD1. Trimming at V came to 2 bases and at J to 11 bases, leaving 3 bases not matched to a gene. Germline V CDR1 and CDR2: MNHNY, SVGAGI (reference sequence). The CDR3 contains 12 residues. This CDR3 is CASSYDGTGEYF. The DNA of the CDR3 is TGTGCCAGCAGTTACGACGGGACAGGGGAGTACTTC.

The rearrangement links TRBV5-4 to TRBJ2-5; no reliable D call. The CDR3 contains 14 residues. With 0 bases removed from V and 1 base from J, the gap between germline ends came to 7 bases. The V gene's germline CDR1 is SGHNT and CDR2 YYREEE (reference sequence). CDR3 residues: CASSLAGAQETQYF. The CDR3 DNA is TGTGCCAGCAGCTTGGCCGGAGCCCAAGAGACCCAGTACTTC.

The J gene is TRBJ2-2, the V gene TRBV30; D call uncertain. V was pared by 0 bases and J by 4 bases, with 12 bases between. This CDR3 contains 15 residues. Germline V gene data show CDR1 as GTSNPN and CDR2 as SVGIG (reference sequence). CDR3 DNA: TGTGCCTGGAGTGTCGGGCGACACTTCACCGGGGAGCTGTTTTTT. Translating gives CAWSVGRHFTGELFF.

This chain joins TRBV27 and TRBJ2-5; D not resolved. The V end was cut by 8 bases, the J end by 5 bases, with 12 bases between. The CDR3 loop spans 12 amino acids. The germline V gene has CDR1 MNHEY and CDR2 SMNVEV (reference sequence). In DNA form, the CDR3 reads TGTGCCAGCGCCTCACATACCGAGACCCAGTACTTC. Protein: CASASHTETQYF.

The J gene is TRBJ1-2, the V gene TRBV11-2; D unclear. The CDR3 is made up of 10 amino acids. With 7 bases removed from V and 3 bases from J, the gap between germline ends came to 3 bases. Germline loops: CDR1 SGHAT, CDR2 FQNNGV. The CDR3 nucleotides read TGTGCCAGCAAGGACTATGGCTACACCTTC. Translating it yields CASKDYGYTF.

This clone was picked up a small number of times. V gene TRBV5-1 combines with J gene TRBJ1-2; perhaps TRBD1 as D (5 bases). The CDR3 consists of 15 residues. CDR1 and CDR2 from the germline V gene are SGHRS and YFSETQ. V lost 0 bases and J 1 base, leaving 10 bases between the germline ends. CDR3 coding DNA: TGCGCCAGCAGCTTGGCCGGGACCGATAACTATGGCTACACCTTC. As protein: CASSLAGTDNYGYTF.

This clone was recorded only once. The chain links TRBV5-1 to TRBJ2-1; TRBD2 aligns across 10 bases. Germline V gives CDR1 SGHRS, CDR2 YFSETQ. The CDR3 consists of 17 residues. The trim removed 0 bases at V and 8 bases at J, leaving 11 bases unmatched. The CDR3 DNA reads as TGCGCCAGCAGCTTGGTAGCGGGAGGCCCATTTAACCATGAGCAGTTCTTC. It is translated as CASSLVAGGPFNHEQFF.